One T cell receptor beta chain is described in this entry. Its antigen is undetermined. At cycle 4 day 1, cycle 7 day 1, and baseline, blood was sampled. This sample stems from a study of OX40 agonist ivuxolimab in advanced cancers. Regarding the study as a whole: The CD4+ and CD8+ T cells in the blood had expanded clonally by week 6 at 0.1 to 3.0 mg/kg.

Generated by immunoSEQ multiplex PCR, the TCRdb table keeps only in-frame clones and is missing some. This sample has approximately 65,000 clones, with around 89% found just once. Trimming removed 5 bases from V and 7 bases from J, with 17 bases in between. Germline assignment: CDR1 LNHDA and CDR2 SQIVND (reference sequence). The CDR3 runs to 14 residues. This material consisted of CD4+ or CD8+ T cells sorted from blood, taken in a trial of the OX40 agonist ivuxolimab. V gene TRBV19 combines with J gene TRBJ1-1; D might be TRBD1 (6 bases). This receptor was taken from an adult with an advanced solid tumor such as melanoma, head and neck, liver or kidney cancer. The CDR3 coding sequence is TGTGCCAGTAGTCCATACAGGGCTCAATATGAAGCTTTCTTT. Translated, it gives CASSPYRAQYEAFF.